This T cell receptor beta chain was documented in a study of blood T cell repertoires in COVID-19. Across the whole study: From T cells, B-cell-depleted T cells, or PBMCs came the material, which was cDNA or gDNA.

Germline V gene data show CDR1 as SGHRS and CDR2 as YFSETQ. The CDR3 has 17 residues. After removal of 3 bases from V and 0 bases from J, the junction contained 6 bases not matched to a gene. Under the authors' procedure: The assay estimated nucleated cells by amplifying reference gene primers. Assay: immunoSEQ multiplex PCR; the TCRdb copy retains only in-frame clones and omits some. D and trimming come from the DNA, and the V and J calls and clone size come from that table. The sample has about 70,000 clones; over 60% are singletons. This receptor was taken from a woman over 75 with active or convalescent COVID-19. The specimen sequenced was peripheral blood. This chain connects TRBV5-1 to TRBJ2-6; 7 nucleotides align to TRBD2. The CDR3 region has the DNA TGCGCCAGCAGCTGGGAGGGCCCTTCCTCTGGGGCCAACGTCCTGACTTTC. Amino acid sequence: CASSWEGPSSGANVLTF. Using reference TRBV5-1 and TRBJ2-6 for the parts outside the CDR3, the full variable domain is KAGVTQTPRYLIKTRGQQVTLSCSPISGHRSVSWYQQTPGQGLQFLFEYFSETQRNKGNFPGRFSGRQFSNSRSEMNVSTLELGDSALYLCASSWEGPSSGANVLTFGAGSRLTVL.